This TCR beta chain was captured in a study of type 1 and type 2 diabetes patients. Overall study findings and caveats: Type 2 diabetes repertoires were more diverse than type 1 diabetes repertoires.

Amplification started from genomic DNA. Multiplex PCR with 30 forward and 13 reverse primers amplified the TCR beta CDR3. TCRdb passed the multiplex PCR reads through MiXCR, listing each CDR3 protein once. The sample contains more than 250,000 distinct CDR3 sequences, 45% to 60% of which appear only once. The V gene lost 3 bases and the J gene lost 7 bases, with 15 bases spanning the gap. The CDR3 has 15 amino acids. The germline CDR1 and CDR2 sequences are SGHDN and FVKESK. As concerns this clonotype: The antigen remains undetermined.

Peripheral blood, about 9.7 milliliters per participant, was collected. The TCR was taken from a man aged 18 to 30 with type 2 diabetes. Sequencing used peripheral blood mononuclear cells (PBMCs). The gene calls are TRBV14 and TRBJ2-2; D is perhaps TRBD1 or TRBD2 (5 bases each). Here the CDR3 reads CASSHEGYLGGELFF. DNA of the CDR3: TGTGCCAGCAGCCATGAGGGGTATCTTGGCGGGGAGCTGTTTTTT. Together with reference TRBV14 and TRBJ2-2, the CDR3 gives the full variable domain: EAGVTQFPSHSVIEKGQTVTLRCDPISGHDNLYWYRRVMGKEIKFLLHFVKESKQDESGMPNNRFLAERTGGTYSTLKVQPAELEDSGVYFCASSHEGYLGGELFFGEGSRLTVL.